This TCR beta chain was documented in a study of control samples from healthy donors and cancer patients. Between the trimmed V and J ends, which lost 4 bases and 7 bases, there was a span of 9 bases. This CDR3 comprises 12 residues. The V gene's germline CDR1 is SGHTS and CDR2 YDEGEE. Assay used: immunoSEQ multiplex PCR; TCRdb lists only in-frame clones, some missing. The sample includes some 130,000 clones, 80% to 95% of them seen just once. Material: blood. The J gene is TRBJ1-5, the V gene TRBV5-8; no definite D call. The TCR sequence derives from a woman aged 50 to 60 in good health. CDR3 residues: CASSDPFQPQHF. The CDR3 DNA sequence: TGTGCCAGCAGCGACCCCTTCCAGCCCCAGCATTTT.